A single sample gave rise to the 32 T cell receptor beta chains below, sequenced in a study of post-analysis software for immune sequencing data. These receptors' targets are unknown. The TCR beta cDNA libraries carried unique molecular identifiers. TCRdb re-called the PCR reads through MiXCR, storing one row per CDR3 protein. Counted here are over 700,000 distinct CDR3 sequences, 25% to 30% occurring once; the ten biggest clones make up around 0.55%. The study, taken as a whole, reports: There were roughly 5 TRBV segments more frequent in patients than controls, and TRBV5-6, TRBV5-1 and TRBV20-1 were among them.

Sequences were obtained from blood. The receptors shown here come from a girl aged 10 to 17 with multiple sclerosis.

Only a few counts were recorded for this clonotype. The chain uses TRBV9 and TRBJ2-6, with D maybe TRBD1 (6 bases). The V end was cut by 2 bases, the J end by 4 bases, with 10 bases between. The CDR3 covers 15 residues. The germline CDR1 and CDR2 sequences are SGDLS and YYNGEE. The CDR3 loop reads CASSVTGTGANVLTF. CDR3 nucleotide sequence: TGTGCCAGCAGCGTTACAGGGACCGGGGCCAACGTCCTGACTTTC. Looking up the rest from reference TRBV9 and TRBJ2-6 gives the full variable domain: DSGVTQTPKHLITATGQRVTLRCSPRSGDLSVYWYQQSLDQGLQFLIQYYNGEERAKGNILERFSAQQFPDLHSELNLSSLELGDSALYFCASSVTGTGANVLTFGAGSRLTVL.

This clonotype has a handful of counts. This chain links TRBV7-2 with TRBJ1-1, with D unresolved. The CDR3 runs 15 residues. Germline V gene data show CDR1 as SGHTA and CDR2 as FQGNSA. Trimming removed 1 base from V and 3 bases from J, with 12 bases in between. DNA of the CDR3: TGTGCCAGCAGCTTAGGGGTTGCGGGGTACACTGAAGCTTTCTTT. Translated: CASSLGVAGYTEAFF.

This clonotype was recorded a few times. The genes are TRBV20-1 and TRBJ2-1, with D possibly matching TRBD2 (6 bases). The ends were cut back, 5 bases at V and 4 bases at J, with 18 bases in the middle. Germline V CDR1 and CDR2: DFQATT, SNEGSKA (reference sequence). This CDR3 has 15 residues. CDR3: CSAPTASGGYNEQFF. The CDR3 DNA reads TGCAGTGCTCCTACGGCCAGCGGAGGGTACAATGAGCAGTTCTTC.

This chain joins TRBV6-6 and TRBJ1-2; D unresolved. Trimming pared 0 bases from V and 6 bases from J, leaving 17 bases between. This CDR3 has 16 residues. Germline assignment: CDR1 MNHNY and CDR2 SVGAGI (reference sequence). The CDR3 here is CASSYSAGSSHHGYTF. The CDR3 nucleotides read TGTGCCAGCAGTTACTCAGCTGGGTCCTCACACCATGGCTACACCTTC.

This clonotype was recorded a few times. This chain links TRBV14 with TRBJ2-5, with 8 bases that match TRBD2. Germline lookup yields CDR1 SGHDN and CDR2 FVKESK. The CDR3 is 15 residues long. The J segment lost 2 bases and the V segment lost 1 base, leaving 3 bases of the junction unmatched. The CDR3 is CASSQGGLGQETQYF. The CDR3 DNA follows: TGTGCCAGCAGCCAAGGGGGACTAGGTCAAGAGACCCAGTACTTC.

For this clonotype: A junction end diverges from the germline sequence, so it may reflect a read error. The gene calls are TRBV7-7 and TRBJ2-2; D gene unclear. From germline, CDR1 is SSHAT and CDR2 FNYEAQ (reference sequence). This CDR3 spans 16 amino acids. CDR3 in DNA: TGTGCTAGCAGCTTACGACCGAGCGCGGTCACCGGGGAGCTGTTTTTT. Residues: CASSLRPSAVTGELFF.

This clonotype came up once. The gene calls are TRBV6-2 or TRBV6-3 and TRBJ2-5; 7 bases are a match to TRBD2. This CDR3 is built from 14 residues. J lost 11 bases, V lost 9 bases, and 18 bases had no gene match. From germline, CDR1 is MNHEY and CDR2 SVGEGT. The CDR3 coding sequence is TGTGCCAGTAAACAGATGGGACTATACAATGAGCAGTACTTC. It encodes CASKQMGLYNEQYF.

This clonotype has more than one count but fewer than ten. The chain has TRBV5-1 and TRBJ2-2, with 7 nucleotides matching TRBD1. The germline V gene has CDR1 SGHRS and CDR2 YFSETQ. The trim removed 4 bases at V and 7 bases at J, leaving 10 bases unmatched. The CDR3 is made up of 15 amino acids. This CDR3 reads CASSIDRASVGELFF. CDR3 DNA: TGCGCCAGCAGCATAGACAGGGCCTCGGTCGGGGAGCTGTTTTTT.

The gene calls are TRBV4-3 and TRBJ2-7, with 7 bases fitting TRBD2. This CDR3 region has 15 residues. The germline V gene encodes CDR1 LGHNA and CDR2 YSLEER. J was trimmed by 2 bases and V by 3 bases; bases with no gene match: 7. The CDR3 reads CASSQFLADTYEQYF. For the CDR3, the DNA is TGCGCCAGCAGCCAGTTTCTAGCGGACACCTACGAGCAGTACTTC.

J is TRBJ2-1 and V is TRBV20-1, with 10 bases identical to TRBD2. Germline-derived CDR1 and CDR2 are DFQATT and SNEGSKA (reference sequence). The junction had 14 bases not matched to a gene; V was cut back by 4 bases and J by 8 bases. CDR3 size: 16 residues. The CDR3 loop reads CSAKKGGTSVWHEQFF. In nucleotides, the CDR3 is TGCAGTGCTAAAAAAGGGGGGACTAGCGTCTGGCATGAGCAGTTCTTC.

There are a few counts of this clonotype. The chain recombines TRBV12-3 or TRBV12-4 with TRBJ2-5; D remains ambiguous. The CDR3 is made up of 12 amino acids. Trimming took off 2 bases at V and 3 bases at J, with 4 bases between the two ends. Here the CDR3 DNA reads TGTGCCAGCAGTTTACCAAAAGAGACCCAGTACTTC. Translated: CASSLPKETQYF.

The genes are TRBV27 and TRBJ1-6, with TRBD1 matching over 9 bases. The germline V gene encodes CDR1 MNHEY and CDR2 SMNVEV (reference sequence). The CDR3 is 14 residues long. V dropped 0 bases and J dropped 16; count of bases not matched to a gene: 7. Here the CDR3 reads CASSLSLGGQGLHF. The CDR3 DNA sequence: TGTGCCAGCAGTTTATCCCTCGGGGGACAGGGTCTCCACTTT.

V usage is TRBV3-1 and J usage is TRBJ2-3; D is possibly TRBD2 (6 bases). V shed 1 base and J shed 7 bases, with 18 bases lying between them. Looked up from germline, CDR1 is LGHDT and CDR2 is YNNKEL (reference sequence). This CDR3 comprises 16 residues. The CDR3 coding sequence is TGTGCCAGCAGCCAAGCATCCGCAGGGAGGCTATATACGCAGTATTTT. As protein: CASSQASAGRLYTQYF.

This chain uses TRBV6-2 or TRBV6-3 with TRBJ2-5; no clear D. There are 18 residues in the CDR3. Trimming stripped 4 bases from V and 4 bases from J, with 25 bases between. CDR1 and CDR2 (germline): MNHEY, SVGEGT. This CDR3 reads CASSSKRYGPPGPETQYF. In nucleotides, the CDR3 is TGTGCCAGCAGTTCCAAGAGGTACGGGCCCCCAGGCCCAGAGACCCAGTACTTC.

The V and J genes are TRBV7-2 and TRBJ2-3; D remains unclear. Germline V CDR1 and CDR2: SGHTA, FQGNSA. Trimming pared 5 bases from V and 4 bases from J, leaving 16 bases between. CDR3 size: 15 residues. The CDR3 loop is CASSPSRMGSDTQYF. In DNA, the CDR3 is TGTGCCAGCAGCCCCTCGAGGATGGGGTCAGATACGCAGTATTTT.

Here the CDR3 reads CASSYGTGAFNQPQHF. In nucleotides, the CDR3 is TGTGCCAGCAGTTACGGGACAGGGGCGTTCAATCAGCCCCAGCATTTT. V usage is TRBV6-2 or TRBV6-3 and J usage is TRBJ1-5, with TRBD1 identical over 10 bases. J gave up 3 bases and V 2 bases, and 4 bases lay outside the gene matches. Looked up from germline, CDR1 is MNHEY and CDR2 is SVGEGT. The CDR3 is 16 amino acids.

This clonotype has just a few counts. This chain links TRBV3-1 with TRBJ2-1; D might be TRBD1 or TRBD2, each matching 5 bases. The V gene's germline CDR1 is LGHDT and CDR2 YNNKEL (reference sequence). This CDR3 region has 17 residues. The germline V and J ends were trimmed by 4 bases and 5 bases, with 21 bases remaining between them. The CDR3 sequence: CASSPHNTKGRDNEQFF. The CDR3 region has the DNA TGTGCCAGCAGCCCGCACAATACGAAGGGGAGAGACAATGAGCAGTTCTTC.

This clonotype was detected a few times. The gene calls are TRBV9 and TRBJ2-3, with 7 bases lining up with TRBD1. Germline lookup yields CDR1 SGDLS and CDR2 YYNGEE. The junction had 10 bases not matched to a gene; V was cut back by 0 bases and J by 0 bases. The CDR3 runs 18 residues. In DNA form, the CDR3 reads TGTGCCAGCAGCGTAGTGCCCGGACAGGTTACTAGCACAGATACGCAGTATTTT. This codes for CASSVVPGQVTSTDTQYF. The variable domain in full, with the rest retrieved from reference TRBV9 and TRBJ2-3, is DSGVTQTPKHLITATGQRVTLRCSPRSGDLSVYWYQQSLDQGLQFLIQYYNGEERAKGNILERFSAQQFPDLHSELNLSSLELGDSALYFCASSVVPGQVTSTDTQYFGPGTRLTVL.

The DNA for the CDR3 is TGTGCCAGCAGCTTAGGGGTACAGGGAGAGCAGTACTTC. It translates to CASSLGVQGEQYF. The chain couples TRBV7-8 to TRBJ2-5, with D perhaps matching TRBD1 (6 bases). The CDR3 has 13 residues. V lost 1 base, J lost 11 bases, and 14 bases lay in between. Looked up from germline, CDR1 is SGHVS and CDR2 is FQNEAQ.

The genes are TRBV28 and TRBJ2-5; no reliable D call. This CDR3 region has 16 residues. Trimming took 3 bases from V and 1 from J, leaving 15 bases between them. Germline V CDR1 and CDR2: MDHEN, SYDVKM. The CDR3 DNA follows: TGTGCCAGCAGTTTGGGCAGGATCAGACCCCAAGAGACCCAGTACTTC. Its translation is CASSLGRIRPQETQYF. Full variable domain (rest looked up from reference TRBV28 and TRBJ2-5): DVKVTQSSRYLVKRTGEKVFLECVQDMDHENMFWYRQDPGLGLRLIYFSYDVKMKEKGDIPEGYSVSREKKERFSLILESASTNQTSMYLCASSLGRIRPQETQYFGPGTRLLVL.

A few counts support this clonotype. V and J are TRBV4-3 and TRBJ2-7, with D tentatively TRBD1 (5 bases). V was clipped by 0 bases and J by 3 bases, with 15 bases between them. Per the germline V gene, CDR1 is LGHNA and CDR2 is YSLEER. This CDR3 has 16 residues. This chain's CDR3 is CASSQEAAGFLYEQYF. The CDR3 DNA follows: TGCGCCAGCAGCCAAGAGGCGGCAGGGTTTCTCTACGAGCAGTACTTC.

This clonotype was recorded a few times. The V call is TRBV5-1, the J call TRBJ1-1; D is ambiguous. The CDR3 totals 13 residues. Germline CDR1 is SGHRS and CDR2 is YFSETQ. The V end was cut by 4 bases, the J end by 1 base, with 8 bases between. CDR3 sequence reads: CASSRVKNTEAFF. CDR3 DNA sequence: TGCGCCAGCAGCAGGGTAAAGAACACTGAAGCTTTCTTT.

The chain has TRBV4-1 and TRBJ2-5; the match to TRBD2 covers 14 bases. The CDR3 sequence is 16 residues long. CDR1 is MGHRA, CDR2 YSYEKL, per germline. V shed 3 bases and J 4 bases; nucleotides not matched to a gene: 4. The CDR3 loop is CASSQGLAGARETQYF. CDR3 sequence (DNA): TGCGCCAGCAGCCAGGGACTAGCGGGAGCCCGAGAGACCCAGTACTTC.

J is TRBJ2-4 and V is TRBV4-1; tentative D call: TRBD1 (6 bases). Judging by the DNA end, TRBJ2-5 fits better; the J call may be wrong. This CDR3 has 13 amino acids. Germline CDR1 and CDR2: MGHRA and YSYEKL. The CDR3 is CASSQVGAETQYF. CDR3 sequence (DNA): TGCGCCAGCAGCCAAGTGGGGGCAGAGACCCAGTACTTC.

This CDR3 reads CASSPEGARITGELFF. As DNA, the CDR3 is TGTGCCAGCAGCCCCGAGGGGGCTAGAATCACCGGGGAGCTGTTTTTT. V is TRBV28 and J is TRBJ2-2; 7 nucleotides line up with TRBD1. J gave up 4 bases and V 6 bases, and 11 bases lay outside the gene matches. Germline CDR1 is MDHEN and CDR2 is SYDVKM. The CDR3 extends over 16 amino acids.

This clonotype was counted a few times. V gene TRBV5-1 combines with J gene TRBJ1-2; D possibly corresponds to TRBD1 (5 bases). Germline loops: CDR1 SGHRS, CDR2 YFSETQ. Trimming left V 0 bases short and J 1 base short, with 19 bases between. CDR3 length: 18 amino acids. This CDR3 reads CASSLGQGGVAVNYGYTF. DNA for the CDR3: TGCGCCAGCAGCTTGGGGCAGGGTGGCGTGGCGGTTAACTATGGCTACACCTTC.

This clonotype was seen more than once but under ten times. The chain is built from TRBV6-1 and TRBJ2-5; 8 positions match TRBD2. The CDR3 length is 14 residues. The junction had 6 bases not matched to a gene; V was cut back by 5 bases and J by 4 bases. The germline V gene encodes CDR1 MNHNS and CDR2 SASEGT. The CDR3 loop reads CASSHMTSAETQYF. CDR3 DNA sequence: TGTGCCAGCAGTCACATGACTAGCGCAGAGACCCAGTACTTC.

This clonotype has only a few counts. This chain links TRBV20-1 with TRBJ2-3; D is unclear. In germline, CDR1 is DFQATT, CDR2 SNEGSKA (reference sequence). Trimming took off 7 bases at V and 1 base at J, with 6 bases between the two ends. This CDR3 region has 11 residues. The CDR3 coding sequence is TGCAGTGTCCCGGGCACAGATACGCAGTATTTT. This translates into CSVPGTDTQYF.

J is TRBJ2-3 and V is TRBV6-2 or TRBV6-3; D may be TRBD2 (6 bases). Per germline, CDR1 MNHEY and CDR2 SVGEGT. The CDR3 contains 15 residues. Trimming took off 10 bases at V and 3 bases at J, with 20 bases between the two ends. The CDR3 spells CATPSLRGKTDTQYF. The CDR3 bases are TGTGCCACCCCCTCGTTACGCGGGAAGACAGATACGCAGTATTTT.

This clonotype was seen a handful of times. This rearrangement joins TRBV5-1 to TRBJ2-7; 8 bases are shared with TRBD1. The germline gives CDR1 SGHRS, CDR2 YFSETQ. CDR3 size: 15 residues. J gave up 5 bases and V 1 base, and 8 bases lay outside the gene matches. CDR3 amino acids: CASSLNRDRRHEQYF. The CDR3 coding sequence is TGCGCCAGCAGCTTGAACCGGGACAGGCGCCACGAGCAGTACTTC. Looking up the rest from reference TRBV5-1 and TRBJ2-7 gives the full variable domain: KAGVTQTPRYLIKTRGQQVTLSCSPISGHRSVSWYQQTPGQGLQFLFEYFSETQRNKGNFPGRFSGRQFSNSRSEMNVSTLELGDSALYLCASSLNRDRRHEQYFGPGTRLTVT.

This clonotype was seen only a few times. This sequence joins TRBV7-8 and TRBJ2-2, with a possible D match to TRBD2 (6 bases). The V and J ends lost 5 bases and 1 base respectively, with 14 bases between them. The CDR3 totals 16 residues. Germline-derived CDR1 and CDR2 are SGHVS and FQNEAQ. CDR3 amino acids: CASSTRSGENTGELFF. CDR3 in DNA: TGTGCCAGCAGCACGCGTAGCGGAGAGAACACCGGGGAGCTGTTTTTT.

The rearrangement joins TRBV20-1 to TRBJ2-2; a possible D gene is TRBD2 (5 bases). The V gene lost 3 bases and the J gene lost 8 bases, with 22 bases spanning the gap. This CDR3 region has 16 residues. From germline, CDR1 is DFQATT and CDR2 SNEGSKA (reference sequence). The CDR3 protein is CSASLTLVGAEGELFF. DNA for the CDR3: TGCAGTGCTAGCCTGACTTTGGTGGGAGCCGAAGGGGAGCTGTTTTTT.